The clone carrying this T cell receptor (beta chain) came up a few times. What it binds is not known. This record comes from a study of cytomegalovirus exposure and HLA in healthy donors. Overall study results and limits: The authors excluded some V segments, including TRBV6-2 and TRBV6-3, as indistinguishable. DRB1 showed the most TCR associations and HLA-C the fewest in a later analysis, as rates varied by HLA locus.

In the PCR, 60 Vbeta and 13 Jbeta primers were used. Some clones are missing from TCRdb's copy, which holds only in-frame ones; the method was immunoSEQ multiplex PCR. The table shows about 98,000 clones, with roughly 76% occurring only once. Among the donors, all were healthy bone marrow donors. The CDR3 length is 18 residues. Germline trimming cut 5 bases from V and 4 bases from J; bases unmatched to any gene: 17. The V gene's germline CDR1 is SGHVS and CDR2 FNYEAQ. This sequence was found in a man aged 45-65 years in good health and CMV-seronegative. The sample comprised PBMCs. The chain employs TRBV7-6 and TRBJ2-1; 7 positions match TRBD2. The CDR3: CASSEINTGLGVYNEQFF. The CDR3 nucleotides are TGTGCCAGCAGCGAAATCAACACCGGACTAGGGGTGTACAATGAGCAGTTCTTC.